This passage covers 7 T cell receptor beta chains from one sample sequenced in a study of T cells in Graves' hyperthyroidism and ophthalmopathy. TCR beta CDR3 regions were amplified from RNA. When the TCR CDR3 underwent first-round RT-PCR, the HTBI primer set was used. Using its own MiXCR run on the multiplex PCR reads, TCRdb lists one record per CDR3 protein. The sample has roughly 710,000 distinct CDR3 sequences; 30% to 40% are singletons. Source material: blood. Receptor source: a middle-aged woman with Graves' hyperthyroidism.

This clonotype appeared many times. V gene TRBV7-9 combines with J gene TRBJ1-2; the D gene is possibly TRBD1 (5 bases). V was shortened by 0 bases and J by 2 bases, with 10 bases between the two germline ends. In germline, CDR1 is SEHNR, CDR2 FQNEAQ (reference sequence). The CDR3 spans 15 residues. The CDR3 coding sequence is TGTGCCAGCAGCTTAGCGGGGCTCGTCAACTATGGCTACACCTTC. Translating it yields CASSLAGLVNYGYTF.

The V and J genes are TRBV7-9 and TRBJ2-5; D uncertain. The V and J ends lost 6 bases and 1 base respectively, with 9 bases between them. This CDR3 has 13 residues. The germline CDR1 and CDR2 sequences are SEHNR and FQNEAQ (reference sequence). The CDR3 coding sequence is TGTGCCAGCAGGCCACCAACCCAAGAGACCCAGTACTTC. It is translated as CASRPPTQETQYF.

This clonotype was seen repeatedly, ten times or more. This chain joins TRBV7-9 and TRBJ1-1; D unclear. The CDR3 contains 12 residues. Germline lookup yields CDR1 SEHNR and CDR2 FQNEAQ (reference sequence). The V and J ends lost 1 base and 7 bases respectively, with 7 bases between them. CDR3 protein: CASSLEIDEAFF. The DNA for the CDR3 is TGTGCCAGCAGCTTAGAGATAGATGAAGCTTTCTTT.

In its sample, this clonotype was seen a few times. This chain links TRBV2 with TRBJ1-5; 8 nucleotides align to TRBD1. V lost 4 bases, J lost 5 bases, and 10 bases stayed unmatched. Germline lookup yields CDR1 SNHLY and CDR2 FYNNEI. The length of the CDR3 is 16 residues. CDR3 bases: TGTGCCAGCAGTGTGGAGGGGACAGGTCAGCATCAGCCCCAGCATTTT. The encoded protein is CASSVEGTGQHQPQHF.

The genes are TRBV9 and TRBJ1-2; 8 bases are shared with TRBD1. The junction had 12 bases not matched to a gene; V was cut back by 3 bases and J by 8 bases. The CDR3 is 15 amino acids. The germline gives CDR1 SGDLS, CDR2 YYNGEE. The DNA of the CDR3 is TGTGCCAGCAGCGACCCGACAGGGGAGGGAGAGGGCTACACCTTC. This translates into CASSDPTGEGEGYTF.

The chain is built from TRBV11-3 and TRBJ1-2, with 8 nucleotides matching TRBD1. J lost 3 bases, V lost 1 base, and 16 bases had no gene match. CDR3 size: 19 residues. Germline CDR1 SGHNT, CDR2 YENEEA. CDR3 sequence (DNA): TGTGCCAGCAGCTTAGGTGGTCTTAACGGACAGGGTGACGACTATGGCTACACCTTC. It specifies CASSLGGLNGQGDDYGYTF. Full variable domain (outside the CDR3, taken from reference TRBV11-3 and TRBJ1-2): EAGVVQSPRYKIIEKKQPVAFWCNPISGHNTLYWYLQNLGQGPELLIRYENEEAVDDSQLPKDRFSAERLKGVDSTLKIQPAELGDSAVYLCASSLGGLNGQGDDYGYTFGSGTRLTVV.

Comments on this clonotype: One end of the junction does not line up with germline, which may come from a read error. The V and J genes are TRBV19 and TRBJ2-5; 10 bases map to TRBD1. CDR3 length: 16 amino acids. The germline gives CDR1 LNHDA, CDR2 SQIVND (reference sequence). CDR3 DNA sequence: TGTGCCAGTAGTGGGAGGACAGGGGGTATTGCTGAGATCCAGTACTTC. Amino acid sequence: CASSGRTGGIAEIQYF.